This TCR beta chain was recovered during a study of blood T cells in healthy people across ages. The CDR3 contains 13 residues. Per germline, CDR1 DFQATT and CDR2 SNEGSKA (reference sequence). The authors extracted at least 6 micrograms of total RNA per sample. A sample-barcoded 5' primer and a J-beta primer mix were used in a second PCR of roughly 6 to 11 cycles. Via MiXCR, TCRdb re-called the 5' RACE reads, giving one row per CDR3 protein. The sample lists 700,000 to 1,000,000 distinct CDR3 sequences; roughly 44% were seen once. The receptor was isolated from a man in his sixties in good health. Material: blood. The chain employs TRBV20-1 and TRBJ2-5; 7 bases are shared with TRBD1. The J call is doubtful: the DNA matches TRBJ2-7 better. This CDR3 is CSARPQGSGEQYF. In DNA form, the CDR3 reads TGCAGTGCTAGGCCACAGGGGTCAGGCGAGCAGTACTTC.